This T cell receptor beta chain was found in a study of PD-L1 blockade in urothelial cancer. Study in general: Each participant's history included 0 to 3 prior chemotherapy regimens. Analysis of blood occurred 3 weeks (second dose) and 6 weeks after treatment start.

Points on this clone: The antigen remains undetermined.

PCRs each included synthetic TCR analog templates spiked in. TCRdb keeps only in-frame clones here, not all; method: immunoSEQ multiplex PCR. The sample yields 35,000 to 45,000 clones, more than 75% seen once. Time point defined: peripheral blood 6 weeks after treatment start. Study-level points and caveats: Clonality of blood TCR below the median before treatment predicted better survival.

V dropped 3 bases and J dropped 8 bases, with 28 bases sitting between them. The germline V gene encodes CDR1 WNHNN and CDR2 SYGVQD (reference sequence). CDR3 length: 18 residues. The clonotype was recovered from a man between 70 and 80 years old with urothelial cancer. The chain uses TRBV10-1 and TRBJ1-2; D gene unclear. The material was PBMCs, obtained around atezolizumab (anti-PD-L1) treatment. The chain's CDR3 is CASSDTYPEGRGRRGYTF. CDR3 DNA sequence: TGCGCCAGCAGTGACACCTACCCGGAGGGCAGAGGGAGGAGAGGCTACACCTTC.